This T cell receptor (beta chain) came from a study of Ad26.COV2.S vaccination and SARS-CoV-2 variants. The overall study: Donor was assigned to the Ad26.COV2.S arm of trial COV1001. The study's findings and limits: Vaccinees showed greater spike-specific TCR breadth than placebo recipients.

The CDR3 consists of 16 residues. Germline CDR1 SGHVS, CDR2 FNYEAQ. Trimming cost V 5 bases and J 0 bases, with 14 bases left between them. Noted treatment: some 19 received Ad26.COV2.S at low or high dose, single or two shots; 5 received placebo; per-sample allocation not given. At day 63 after the first vaccine or placebo injection, samples were drawn. Some clones are missing from TCRdb's copy, which holds only in-frame ones; the method was immunoSEQ multiplex PCR. The sample contains 300,000 to 450,000 clones, around 83% of which appear only once. This clone came up once. What it recognizes is unknown.

The clonotype comes from a person aged 18-60 years who received the Ad26.COV2.S COVID-19 vaccine or a placebo. V usage is TRBV7-6 and J usage is TRBJ1-3, with D tentatively TRBD1 (6 bases). The material was peripheral blood, obtained in a trial of Ad26.COV2.S vaccine versus placebo. As DNA, the CDR3 is TGTGCCAGCAGCGCGACAGGAGGGGCCTCTGGAAACACCATATATTTT. The encoded protein is CASSATGGASGNTIYF.